Sequencing of this T cell receptor (beta chain) was carried out in a study of early T cells in non-severe SARS-CoV-2 infection. For the study at large: Chains stayed unpaired after sequencing of bulk RNA from unsorted whole blood. Study outcomes and limitations: Sequences matched to VDJdb favored anti-spike CD8 responses, while private and CD4 specificities were missed.

This clonotype was detected ten times or more. Its antigen is still unknown. Unique molecular identifiers were attached to individual cDNA molecules. TCRdb re-analysed the 5' RACE reads in MiXCR, keeping a single row per CDR3 protein. The sample has some 80,000 distinct CDR3 sequences, 10% seen once. V was clipped by 4 bases and J by 5 bases, with 11 bases between them. From germline, CDR1 is SGHDN and CDR2 FVKESK. This CDR3 has 13 residues. This specimen consisted of whole blood, obtained at baseline. V gene TRBV14 combines with J gene TRBJ2-5, with D perhaps matching TRBD2 (6 bases). This clonotype was obtained from an adult who was a healthcare worker with PCR-confirmed SARS-CoV-2 infection or an uninfected control (not recorded which). This CDR3 is CASSRTIGETQYF. DNA for the CDR3: TGTGCCAGCAGCCGGACTATCGGCGAGACCCAGTACTTC.